These 17 T cell receptor beta chains were all obtained from the same sample, sequenced in a study of cytomegalovirus exposure and HLA in healthy donors. TCRdb keeps only in-frame clones here, not all; method: immunoSEQ multiplex PCR. The sample lists some 180,000 clones, roughly 86% occurring once. The sequenced sample consisted of PBMCs. These receptors all come from a man aged 25 to 40 in good health and CMV-seropositive.

V and J are TRBV6-1 and TRBJ1-6; the D is unclear. The V and J ends lost 4 bases and 5 bases respectively, with 12 bases between them. This CDR3 is built from 15 residues. Germline V gene sequence: CDR1 MNHNS, CDR2 SASEGT. CDR3 region: CASSVRSWDNSPLHF. CDR3 DNA sequence: TGTGCCAGCAGTGTTAGGTCTTGGGATAATTCACCCCTCCACTTT.

The chain uses TRBV29-1 and TRBJ2-7, with D possibly matching TRBD2 (6 bases). The CDR3 runs 11 residues. Trimming shortened V by 7 bases and J by 5 bases, and 12 bases separated the two germline ends. The V gene's germline CDR1 is SQVTM and CDR2 ANQGSEA. The CDR3 DNA reads TGCAGCGGGACTATCTACCACGAGCAGTACTTC. Amino acids: CSGTIYHEQYF.

This chain links TRBV29-1 with TRBJ2-2; D not certain. The CDR3 spans 11 residues. Germline V gene data show CDR1 as SQVTM and CDR2 as ANQGSEA. V gave up 3 bases and J gave up 9 bases, with 8 bases separating them. The CDR3 nucleotides read TGCAGCGTTGAGGGCGACCGGGAGCTGTTTTTT. This gives the protein CSVEGDRELFF.

This clone was detected only once. The genes are TRBV19 and TRBJ2-5; 10 bases fit TRBD1. Trimming took 10 bases from V and 5 from J; bases not matched to a gene: 7. The CDR3 contains 13 residues. Germline V CDR1 and CDR2: LNHDA, SQIVND (reference sequence). The CDR3 nucleotides read TGTGCCACAAGACAGGGGGCCACGGAGACCCAGTACTTC. Protein: CATRQGATETQYF.

Comments on this clone: Germline and junction disagree at one end, which may indicate a read error. J is TRBJ1-2 and V is TRBV6-1, with D possibly TRBD1 on 5 matching bases. The CDR3 has 14 amino acids. CDR1 MNHNS and CDR2 SASEGT come from the germline V gene. The CDR3 DNA reads TGTGCCAGCAGAGAAGGGGTCAGGAGAAAGGGCTACACCTTC. It is translated as CASREGVRRKGYTF.

The chain carries TRBV4-1 and TRBJ2-7, with TRBD2 identical over 13 bases. The CDR3 length is 16 residues. The V segment lost 8 bases and the J segment 3 bases; nucleotides outside the gene matches: 10. CDR1 MGHRA and CDR2 YSYEKL come from the germline V gene. The CDR3 coding sequence is TGCGCCAGCTCGAAAGGGGGACTAGCGGGGCTCTACGAGCAGTACTTC. Translated: CASSKGGLAGLYEQYF.

The chain couples TRBV28 to TRBJ2-7; 7 bases fit TRBD1. V was pared by 3 bases and J by 0 bases, with 8 bases of the junction left unmatched. CDR1 MDHEN and CDR2 SYDVKM come from the germline V gene. CDR3 size: 16 residues. This chain's CDR3 is CASSFPPGQSSYEQYF. The DNA for the CDR3 is TGTGCCAGCAGTTTTCCCCCGGGACAGAGCTCCTACGAGCAGTACTTC.

The genes are TRBV2 and TRBJ1-4; D might be TRBD1 (5 bases). The V gene's germline CDR1 is SNHLY and CDR2 FYNNEI. Deletions cut 6 bases from V and 6 bases from J, with 20 bases between. CDR3 length: 16 amino acids. CDR3 nucleotides: TGTGCCAGCAGCCCCAAGTTGGAGGGGTGGGATGAAAAACTGTTTTTT. Translated: CASSPKLEGWDEKLFF.

The chain links TRBV7-8 to TRBJ1-5; 7 bases match TRBD1. CDR3 size: 15 residues. Trimming took 4 bases from V and 9 from J; bases not matched to a gene: 12. The V gene's germline CDR1 is SGHVS and CDR2 FQNEAQ. CDR3 in DNA: TGTGCCAGCAGCTCCAATACAATCAGGGGGGGGCCCCAGCATTTT. Its protein product is CASSSNTIRGGPQHF.

This clone occurred once. The chain combines TRBV2 with TRBJ1-5; the D is unclear. This CDR3 comprises 14 residues. The V gene's germline CDR1 is SNHLY and CDR2 FYNNEI. Trimming took off 6 bases at V and 6 bases at J, with 15 bases between the two ends. The CDR3 here is CASRRSPEVQPQHF. The CDR3 DNA reads as TGTGCCAGCAGAAGGAGCCCGGAGGTTCAGCCCCAGCATTTT.

CDR3 protein: CASSQDRAQGDEAFF. CDR3 DNA sequence: TGCGCCAGCAGCCAAGACAGGGCCCAGGGAGATGAAGCTTTCTTT. V usage is TRBV4-1 and J usage is TRBJ1-1, with D maybe TRBD1 (5 bases). Germline assignment: CDR1 MGHRA and CDR2 YSYEKL. Trimming cost V 0 bases and J 7 bases, with 15 bases left between them. The CDR3 contains 15 residues.

The rearrangement links TRBV6-1 to TRBJ1-1; no clear D. The CDR3 totals 11 residues. Per the germline V gene, CDR1 is MNHNS and CDR2 is SASEGT. The ends were cut back, 8 bases at V and 0 bases at J, with 4 bases in the middle. This CDR3 is CASVMNTEAFF. The CDR3 nucleotides are TGTGCCAGCGTAATGAACACTGAAGCTTTCTTT.

This chain uses TRBV11-2 with TRBJ2-7; D unclear. CDR3 length: 13 residues. Looked up from germline, CDR1 is SGHAT and CDR2 is FQNNGV. V was pared by 1 base and J by 6 bases, with 10 bases between. CDR3: CASSLVGPGEQYF. Here the CDR3 DNA reads TGTGCCAGCAGCTTAGTAGGGCCTGGCGAGCAGTACTTC.

The rearrangement links TRBV23-1 to TRBJ2-7; a weak D match, TRBD1 (6 bases). TRBV23-1 is designated an ORF whose function remains uncertain. There are 12 residues in the CDR3. V lost 8 bases, J lost 5 bases, and 13 bases lay in between. CDR3 region: CASLAQGHEQYF. The DNA of the CDR3 is TGCGCCAGCCTCGCCCAGGGGCACGAGCAGTACTTC.

The J gene is TRBJ1-2, the V gene TRBV19; possible D gene TRBD1, 5 bases. The CDR3 runs 14 residues. The V end lost 3 bases, the J end lost 3 bases, and 11 bases lay between the germline ends. The germline CDR1 and CDR2 sequences are LNHDA and SQIVND (reference sequence). The CDR3 region has the DNA TGTGCCAGTAGTATCGAGACAGACGACTATGGCTACACCTTC. Its protein is CASSIETDDYGYTF.

The chain joins TRBV6-5 to TRBJ1-4; the match to TRBD1 covers 10 bases. Germline CDR1 and CDR2: MNHEY and SVGAGI. Germline trimming cut 8 bases from V and 8 bases from J; bases unmatched to any gene: 8. The CDR3 covers 14 residues. CDR3 in DNA: TGTGCCAGCGGCCGGGACAGGGGTGAGGAAAAACTGTTTTTT. This translates into CASGRDRGEEKLFF.

The rearrangement joins TRBV11-2 to TRBJ2-1; 12 positions match TRBD2. Germline V gene sequence: CDR1 SGHAT, CDR2 FQNNGV. The CDR3 spans 16 residues. With V trimmed by 5 bases and J by 8 bases, 10 bases remained unmatched. Here the CDR3 reads CASSQTSGSYSDEQFF. As DNA, the CDR3 is TGTGCCAGCAGCCAGACTAGCGGGAGTTATTCAGATGAGCAGTTCTTC.